This T cell receptor (beta chain) was recovered during a study of blood T cell repertoires in COVID-19. Across the study: The United States, Italy and Spain were the sources of the acute and convalescent COVID-19 samples. T cells, B-cell-depleted T cells, or PBMCs supplied cDNA or gDNA.

The length of the CDR3 is 15 residues. Germline lookup yields CDR1 MGHDK and CDR2 SYGVNS. J gave up 8 bases and V 5 bases, and 11 bases lay outside the gene matches. How the authors handled the data: From reference gene primer amplification, estimates of nucleated cell counts were derived. Assay used: immunoSEQ multiplex PCR; TCRdb lists only in-frame clones, some missing. The V and J calls and clone size come from that table; D and trimming were worked out from the DNA. The sample holds around 64,000 clones, around 87% seen once. This sequence joins TRBV25-1 and TRBJ1-2; 10 bases are a match to TRBD1. The sample consisted of peripheral blood. The receptor's source is a woman aged 18-30 years with acute or convalescent COVID-19. The CDR3 nucleotides are TGTGCCAGCAGTTCAACCGGGACAGGGGAGAAGGGCTACACCTTC. It translates to CASSSTGTGEKGYTF.